Listed here are 14 T cell receptor beta chains from one sample, sequenced in a study of OX40 agonist ivuxolimab in advanced cancers. Produced via immunoSEQ multiplex PCR; TCRdb's table is partial and in-frame only. The sample records tens of thousands of clones, 89% being singletons. The input for sequencing was CD4+ or CD8+ T cells sorted from blood, taken in a trial of the OX40 agonist ivuxolimab. These receptors were obtained from an adult with an advanced solid tumor such as melanoma, head and neck, liver or kidney cancer.

This chain links TRBV5-1 with TRBJ2-7; no definite D call. This CDR3 has 13 amino acids. Trimming left V 0 bases short and J 5 bases short, with 9 bases between. The germline gives CDR1 SGHRS, CDR2 YFSETQ. The DNA of the CDR3 is TGCGCCAGCAGCTTGGAGAGATTAGACGAGCAGTACTTC. Translation gives CASSLERLDEQYF.

The J gene is TRBJ2-7, the V gene TRBV5-5; D possibly corresponds to TRBD1 (5 bases). CDR1 and CDR2 (germline): SGHKS, YYEKEE (reference sequence). V shed 1 base and J shed 0 bases, with 11 bases lying between them. This CDR3 is 15 amino acids long. The CDR3 region has the DNA TGTGCCAGCAGCTTGTCAGGGATTGCCTCCTACGAGCAGTACTTC. Its translation: CASSLSGIASYEQYF.

This clone has a single count. J is TRBJ2-1 and V is TRBV27; D perhaps matches TRBD1 (6 bases). CDR1 is MNHEY and CDR2 is SMNVEV in the germline V gene (reference sequence). This CDR3 spans 14 amino acids. V dropped 5 bases and J dropped 4 bases, with 12 bases sitting between them. Here the CDR3 reads CASSKDSVYNEQFF. CDR3 coding DNA: TGTGCCAGCAGTAAGGACAGCGTTTACAATGAGCAGTTCTTC.

The V gene is TRBV16, the J gene TRBJ2-7; D is perhaps TRBD1 or TRBD2 (6 bases each). Trimming removed 3 bases at V and 7 bases at J, with 16 bases between. CDR1 is KGHSY and CDR2 is FQNENV in the germline V gene. The length of the CDR3 is 14 residues. The CDR3 reads CASSQGDTGGEQYF. The CDR3 DNA follows: TGTGCCAGCAGCCAGGGGGACACCGGGGGAGAGCAGTACTTC.

The chain recombines TRBV6-1 with TRBJ2-2; 9 bases agree with TRBD1. The CDR3 totals 15 residues. Trimming took 6 bases from V and 5 from J; bases not matched to a gene: 7. The V gene's germline CDR1 is MNHNS and CDR2 SASEGT. In DNA form, the CDR3 reads TGTGCCAGCAGCCTGACAGGGGGACGAACCGGGGAGCTGTTTTTT. Its translation is CASSLTGGRTGELFF.

The genes are TRBV6-1 and TRBJ1-2; D might be TRBD1 (6 bases). Germline CDR1 reads MNHNS; CDR2 reads SASEGT. Trimming shortened V by 8 bases and J by 6 bases, and 16 bases separated the two germline ends. The CDR3 length is 13 residues. The CDR3 is CASGSTGKDGYTF. The CDR3 DNA reads TGTGCCAGCGGGTCCACAGGGAAGGATGGCTACACCTTC.

The V call is TRBV5-8, the J call TRBJ1-5, with 10 bases aligning to TRBD1. The V gene end was trimmed by 4 bases and the J gene end by 3 bases; junction bases not matched to a gene: 4. The CDR3 has 15 amino acids. Germline V gives CDR1 SGHTS, CDR2 YDEGEE. The CDR3, as DNA: TGTGCCAGCAGCACGGGACAGGGGAACAATCAGCCCCAGCATTTT. Protein product: CASSTGQGNNQPQHF.

The chain links TRBV7-3 to TRBJ1-1, with 7 nucleotides matching TRBD1. Germline V gene sequence: CDR1 SGHTA, CDR2 FQGTGA. The CDR3 has 14 amino acids. With V trimmed by 4 bases and J by 1 base, 3 bases remained unmatched. CDR3 in DNA: TGTGCCAGCAGCTCACAGGGGACGAACACTGAAGCTTTCTTT. Translated: CASSSQGTNTEAFF.

This chain joins TRBV10-3 and TRBJ1-1; D not resolved. The germline V gene has CDR1 ENHRY and CDR2 SYGVKD. V lost 8 bases, J lost 3 bases, and 13 bases lay in between. CDR3 length: 13 residues. The CDR3 nucleotides read TGTGCCATCGGGAATGTTTTTTACACTGAAGCTTTCTTT. Translated: CAIGNVFYTEAFF.

The chain couples TRBV5-8 to TRBJ1-4, with 8 bases identical to TRBD1. This CDR3 has 17 amino acids. V shed 4 bases, J shed 5 bases, and the junction held 13 bases outside the gene matches. The germline V gene has CDR1 SGHTS and CDR2 YDEGEE. The DNA for the CDR3 is TGTGCCAGCAGCAAGGACAGGGTTATAATCGCAAATGAAAAACTGTTTTTT. Translated, it gives CASSKDRVIIANEKLFF.

This clone has just one count. The chain uses TRBV10-3 and TRBJ2-2; 7 bases are shared with TRBD1. CDR1 is ENHRY and CDR2 is SYGVKD in the germline V gene. Trimming at V came to 3 bases and at J to 16 bases, leaving 5 bases not matched to a gene. The CDR3 runs to 11 residues. The chain's CDR3 is CAISDGTDPFF. The CDR3 DNA sequence: TGTGCCATCAGTGATGGGACAGATCCGTTTTTT.

This clone was seen a single time. The chain has TRBV27 and TRBJ2-5; the D is unclear. Per germline, CDR1 MNHEY and CDR2 SMNVEV (reference sequence). The CDR3 loop spans 14 amino acids. The ends were cut back, 10 bases at V and 6 bases at J, with 21 bases in the middle. CDR3 residues: CATAIFPSYKTQYF. The CDR3 nucleotides read TGTGCCACCGCAATATTTCCAAGCTATAAGACCCAGTACTTC.

This clone appeared a single time. The gene calls are TRBV30 and TRBJ1-2; D remains unclear. V lost 0 bases and J 4 bases, leaving 6 bases between the germline ends. The germline V gene has CDR1 GTSNPN and CDR2 SVGIG (reference sequence). The CDR3 is 12 amino acids. CDR3 DNA sequence: TGTGCCTGGAGTGTCACGGGCTATGGCTACACCTTC. Protein product: CAWSVTGYGYTF.

The J gene is TRBJ1-5, the V gene TRBV4-2; possible D gene TRBD1, 5 bases. Deletions cut 3 bases from V and 2 bases from J, with 11 bases between. The V gene's germline CDR1 is LGHNA and CDR2 YNFKEQ. The CDR3 runs 15 residues. Here the CDR3 reads CASSQVVRGNQPQHF. In nucleotides, the CDR3 is TGTGCCAGCAGCCAGGTTGTCAGGGGCAATCAGCCCCAGCATTTT.